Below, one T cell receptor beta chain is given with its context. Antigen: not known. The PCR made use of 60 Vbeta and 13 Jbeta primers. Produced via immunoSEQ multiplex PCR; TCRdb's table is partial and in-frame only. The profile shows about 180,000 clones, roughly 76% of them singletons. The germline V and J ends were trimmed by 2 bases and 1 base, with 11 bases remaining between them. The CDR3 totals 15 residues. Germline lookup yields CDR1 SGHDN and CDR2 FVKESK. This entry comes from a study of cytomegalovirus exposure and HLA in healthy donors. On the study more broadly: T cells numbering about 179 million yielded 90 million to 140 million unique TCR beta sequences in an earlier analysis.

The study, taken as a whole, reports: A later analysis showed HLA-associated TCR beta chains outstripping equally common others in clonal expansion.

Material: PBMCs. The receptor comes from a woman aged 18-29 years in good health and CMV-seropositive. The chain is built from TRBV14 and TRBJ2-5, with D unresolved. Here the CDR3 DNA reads TGTGCCAGCAGCCAACGAAGAGAATTCCAAGAGACCCAGTACTTC. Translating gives CASSQRREFQETQYF.